Included here is one TCR beta chain sequence, with context. The junction differs from germline at one of its ends, possibly a read error. CDR3 size: 15 residues. CDR1 is SGHDN and CDR2 is FVKESK in the germline V gene. These data belong to a study of tumor T cells in aggressive B-cell lymphoma. Produced via immunoSEQ multiplex PCR; TCRdb's table is partial and in-frame only. Among roughly 2,900 clones listed, approximately 90% were seen once. Sequencing input: tumor tissue. This chain joins TRBV14 and TRBJ1-1; tentatively, D is TRBD1 (5 bases). The TCR sequence derives from an adult with diffuse large B cell lymphoma. The CDR3 region has the DNA TGTGCTAGCAGCCAATCTTTCTCTAGGGGCACTGAAGCTTTCTTT. It codes for CASSQSFSRGTEAFF.